This T cell receptor beta chain was sequenced during a study of CXCR3-negative and CXCR3-positive naive CD8 T cells. In preparing the TRB cDNA libraries, 5' RACE with UMI labels was used. TCRdb derives one entry per CDR3 protein from the 5' RACE reads, leaving out DNA. In all, the sample yields several thousand distinct CDR3 sequences. This clonotype registers medium-sized by frequency. Its antigen is undetermined. This CDR3 has 18 residues. Germline CDR1 and CDR2: SGDLS and YYNGEE. General observations from the study: CXCR3-positive naive cells carried more hydrophobic TRB CDR3s than CXCR3-negative naive cells did.

Naivety in CD8+ T cells corresponded to a CD45RO-CCR7+CD27+CD95- phenotype. The sample was naive CXCR3+ CD8+ T cells from blood. Documented subset: CD45RO-CCR7+CD27+CD95- naive CD8+ T cells expressing CXCR3 (TNR3+). The V gene is TRBV9, the J gene TRBJ2-1; TCRdb indicates TRBD2, and absent DNA this call remains unverified. The origin of this receptor is a human donor in good health. Some clones in this sample may be carry-over from other donors' samples. The CDR3 sequence: CASSTRAGGRGPYNEQFF.